The clone carrying this T cell receptor (beta chain) was seen more than once but under ten times. The sample originates from a study of blood T cell repertoires in COVID-19. Study-wide context: Both acute and convalescent COVID-19 samples were obtained from the United States, Italy and Spain. PBMCs, B-cell-depleted T cells, or T cells were the source of the cDNA or gDNA that made up the material.

The CDR3 sequence is 13 residues long. The germline V and J ends were trimmed by 3 bases and 3 bases, with 10 bases remaining between them. CDR1 SGDLS and CDR2 YYNGEE come from the germline V gene. How the authors handled the data: Reference gene primer amplification gave estimated nucleated cell counts. Data came from immunoSEQ multiplex PCR; TCRdb stores just in-frame clones and leaves some out. D and trimming were read from the DNA, whereas the V and J calls and clone size are those reported in that table. The table lists more than 110,000 clones, approximately 87% of them singletons, with roughly 4% in the top ten.

The V call is TRBV9, the J call TRBJ2-7; maybe TRBD2 (6 bases). This receptor was obtained from a woman between 40 and 50 years old with acute or convalescent COVID-19. Sample: peripheral blood. CDR3 sequence (DNA): TGTGCCAGCAGCGCAATGGGGGGCTACGAGCAGTACTTC. Translated, it gives CASSAMGGYEQYF. Drawing the rest from reference TRBV9 and TRBJ2-7, the complete variable domain is DSGVTQTPKHLITATGQRVTLRCSPRSGDLSVYWYQQSLDQGLQFLIQYYNGEERAKGNILERFSAQQFPDLHSELNLSSLELGDSALYFCASSAMGGYEQYFGPGTRLTVT.